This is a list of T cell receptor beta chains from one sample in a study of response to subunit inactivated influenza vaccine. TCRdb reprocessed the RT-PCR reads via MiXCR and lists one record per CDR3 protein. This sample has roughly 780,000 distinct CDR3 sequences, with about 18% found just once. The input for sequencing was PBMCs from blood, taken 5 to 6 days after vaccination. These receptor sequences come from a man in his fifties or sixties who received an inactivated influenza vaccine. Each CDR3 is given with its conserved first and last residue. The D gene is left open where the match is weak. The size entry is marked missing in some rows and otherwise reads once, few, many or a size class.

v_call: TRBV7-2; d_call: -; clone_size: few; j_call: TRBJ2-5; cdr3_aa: CASSNPWDLQETQYF; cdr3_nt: TGTGCCAGCAGCAACCCTTGGGACCTCCAAGAGACCCAGTACTTC
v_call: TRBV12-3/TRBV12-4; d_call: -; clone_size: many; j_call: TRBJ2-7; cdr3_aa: CASSLAGTTYEQYF; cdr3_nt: TGTGCCAGCAGTTTAGCGGGGACAACCTACGAGCAGTACTTC
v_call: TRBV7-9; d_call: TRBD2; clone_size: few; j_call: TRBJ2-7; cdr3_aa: CASSFSGLAGVEQYF; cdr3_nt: TGTGCCAGCAGCTTCTCGGGACTAGCGGGGGTCGAGCAGTACTTC
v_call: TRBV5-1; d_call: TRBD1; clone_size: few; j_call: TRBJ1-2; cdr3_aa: CASSRAGTGNYGYTF; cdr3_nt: TGCGCCAGCAGCCGCGCCGGGACAGGGAACTATGGCTACACCTTC
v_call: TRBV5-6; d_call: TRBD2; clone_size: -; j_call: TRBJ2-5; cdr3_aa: CASSLVRGDFRETQYF; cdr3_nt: TGTGCCAGCAGCTTGGTTCGGGGGGACTTCCGAGAGACCCAGTACTTC
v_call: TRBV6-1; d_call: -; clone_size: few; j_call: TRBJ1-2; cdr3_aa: CASAIVAGFYGYTF; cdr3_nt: TGTGCCAGCGCCATAGTAGCGGGATTCTATGGCTACACCTTC
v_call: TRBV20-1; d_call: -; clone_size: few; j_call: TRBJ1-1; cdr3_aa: CSATFMGGRPDEAFF; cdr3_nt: TGCAGTGCTACCTTTATGGGAGGGCGCCCGGATGAAGCTTTCTTT
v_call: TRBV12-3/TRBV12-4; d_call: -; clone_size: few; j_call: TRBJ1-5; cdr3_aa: CASRRDLPESQPQHF; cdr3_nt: TGTGCCAGCAGACGGGACCTGCCTGAATCTCAGCCCCAGCATTTT
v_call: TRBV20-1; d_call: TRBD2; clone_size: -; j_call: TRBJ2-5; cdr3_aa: CSARPGTSGMETQYF; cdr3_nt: TGCAGTGCTAGACCCGGGACTAGCGGGATGGAGACCCAGTACTTC
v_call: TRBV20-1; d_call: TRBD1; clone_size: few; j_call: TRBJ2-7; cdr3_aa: CSARDPAGGLDEQYF; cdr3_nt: TGCAGTGCTAGAGATCCGGCAGGGGGTCTCGACGAGCAGTACTTC
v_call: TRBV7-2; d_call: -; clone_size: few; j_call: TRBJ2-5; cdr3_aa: CASSLQGGGQETQYF; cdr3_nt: TGTGCCAGCAGCCTACAGGGCGGAGGGCAAGAGACCCAGTACTTC
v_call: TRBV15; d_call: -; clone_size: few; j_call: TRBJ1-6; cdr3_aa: CATLAASKSSPLHF; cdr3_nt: TGTGCCACGCTTGCGGCCTCTAAGAGTTCACCCCTCCACTTT
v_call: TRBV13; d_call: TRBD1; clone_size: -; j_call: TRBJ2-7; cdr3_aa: CASSQRQGAHEQYF; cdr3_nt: TGTGCCAGCAGCCAGAGACAGGGGGCTCACGAGCAGTACTTC
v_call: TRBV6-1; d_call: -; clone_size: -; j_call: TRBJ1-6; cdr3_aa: CASFMELNSPLHF; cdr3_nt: TGTGCCAGCTTTATGGAGCTAAATTCACCCCTCCACTTT
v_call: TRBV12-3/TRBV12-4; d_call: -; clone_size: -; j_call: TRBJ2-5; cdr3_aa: CASRGLGLETQYF; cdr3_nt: TGTGCCAGTCGGGGGTTAGGACTAGAGACCCAGTACTTC
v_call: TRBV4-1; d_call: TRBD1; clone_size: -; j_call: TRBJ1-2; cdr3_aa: CASSSRDRALTNYGYTF; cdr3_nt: TGCGCCAGCAGCTCCCGGGACAGGGCTTTAACTAACTATGGCTACACCTTC
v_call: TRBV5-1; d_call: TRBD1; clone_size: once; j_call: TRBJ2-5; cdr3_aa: CASSLARWGQGGPQETQYF; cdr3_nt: TGCGCCAGCAGCTTGGCCCGGTGGGGACAGGGGGGCCCCCAAGAGACCCAGTACTTC
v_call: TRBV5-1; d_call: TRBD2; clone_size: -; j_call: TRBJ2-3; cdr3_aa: CASSSPGTSADTQYF; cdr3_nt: TGCGCCAGCAGCTCCCCCGGGACTAGCGCAGATACGCAGTATTTT
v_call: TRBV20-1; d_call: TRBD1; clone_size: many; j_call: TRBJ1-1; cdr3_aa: CSARATPGQANTEAFF; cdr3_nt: TGCAGTGCTCGCGCTACTCCGGGACAGGCGAACACTGAAGCTTTCTTT
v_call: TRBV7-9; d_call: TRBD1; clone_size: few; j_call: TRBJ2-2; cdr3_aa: CASSGNRGLVTGELFF; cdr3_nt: TGTGCCAGCAGCGGGAACAGGGGGCTCGTCACCGGGGAGCTGTTTTTT
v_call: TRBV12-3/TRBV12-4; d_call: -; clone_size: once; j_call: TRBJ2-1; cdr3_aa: CASSLAPGANTNEQFF; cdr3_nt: TGTGCCAGCAGTTTAGCTCCAGGGGCGAACACGAATGAGCAGTTCTTC
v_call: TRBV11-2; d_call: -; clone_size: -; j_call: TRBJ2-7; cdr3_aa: CASSLGGWGPSYEQYF; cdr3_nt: TGTGCCAGCAGCTTAGGGGGCTGGGGGCCCTCCTACGAGCAGTACTTC
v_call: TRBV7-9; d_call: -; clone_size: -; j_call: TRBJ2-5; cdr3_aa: CASSLFFQKETQYF; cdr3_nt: TGTGCCAGCAGCTTATTTTTTCAGAAAGAGACCCAGTACTTC
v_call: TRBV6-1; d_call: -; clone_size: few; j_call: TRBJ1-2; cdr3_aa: CASSPERGRYGYTF; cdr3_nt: TGTGCCAGCAGTCCCGAACGAGGACGGTATGGCTACACCTTC
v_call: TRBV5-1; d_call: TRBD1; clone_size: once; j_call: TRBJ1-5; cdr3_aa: CASSDGTGGILHF; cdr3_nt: TGCGCCAGCAGCGACGGGACAGGGGGTATTCTGCATTTT